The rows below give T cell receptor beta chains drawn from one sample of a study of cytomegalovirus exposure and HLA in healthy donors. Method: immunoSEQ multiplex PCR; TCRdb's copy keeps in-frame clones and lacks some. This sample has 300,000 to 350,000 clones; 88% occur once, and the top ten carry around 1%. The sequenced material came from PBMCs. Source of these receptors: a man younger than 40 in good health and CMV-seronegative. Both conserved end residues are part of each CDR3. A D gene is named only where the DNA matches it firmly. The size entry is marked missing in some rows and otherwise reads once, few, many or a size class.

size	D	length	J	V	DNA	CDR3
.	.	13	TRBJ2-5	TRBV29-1	TGCAGCGTTGAAGGACAGATCCAAGAGACCCAGTACTTC	CSVEGQIQETQYF
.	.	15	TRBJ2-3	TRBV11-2	TGTGCCAGCAGCTTAGCGTTCGGGGGCACAGATACGCAGTATTTT	CASSLAFGGTDTQYF
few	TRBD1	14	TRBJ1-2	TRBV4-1	TGCGCCAGCAGGCGACAGGGCTCAGGCTATGGCTACACCTTC	CASRRQGSGYGYTF
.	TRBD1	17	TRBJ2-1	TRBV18	TGTGCCAGCTCGCGGACAGGACGTGCGGCCCCTTACAATGAGCAGTTCTTC	CASSRTGRAAPYNEQFF
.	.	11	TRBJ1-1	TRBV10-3	TGTGCCATCACCGCAGGGTTTGAAGCTTTCTTT	CAITAGFEAFF
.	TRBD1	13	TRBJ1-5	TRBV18	TGTGCCAGCTCACGGGACAGAGTGGCGCCCCAGCATTTT	CASSRDRVAPQHF
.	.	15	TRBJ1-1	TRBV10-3	TGTGCCATCAGTGAGGCGAATACAGGGTTCGCCGAAGCTTTCTTT	CAISEANTGFAEAFF
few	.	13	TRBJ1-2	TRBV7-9	TGTGCCAGCATCCCAACTCTCAGGGATGGCTACACCTTC	CASIPTLRDGYTF
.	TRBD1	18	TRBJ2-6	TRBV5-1	TGCGCCAGCAGCTTGGGAGGGACAGGGGCGTCTGGGGCCAACGTCCTGACTTTC	CASSLGGTGASGANVLTF
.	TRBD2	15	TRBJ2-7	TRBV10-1	TGCGCCAGCAGTGAAGGATCGGGAGGCTCCTACGAGCAGTACTTC	CASSEGSGGSYEQYF
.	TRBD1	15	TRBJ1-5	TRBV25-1	TGTGCCAGCAGATCGGACAGGGGGGTGAATCAGCCCCAGCATTTT	CASRSDRGVNQPQHF
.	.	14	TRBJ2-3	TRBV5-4	TGTGCCAGCAGCTCGGACCCAGGAGGAGATACGCAGTATTTT	CASSSDPGGDTQYF
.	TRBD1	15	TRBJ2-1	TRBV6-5	TGTGCCAGCAGCCCGCGACAGGGGAAGGGCAATGAGCAGTTCTTC	CASSPRQGKGNEQFF
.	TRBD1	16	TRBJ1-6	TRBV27	TGTGCCAGCAGTAGGACAGGGGGGAGTTACAATTCACCCCTCCACTTT	CASSRTGGSYNSPLHF
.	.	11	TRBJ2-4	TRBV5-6	TGTGCCAGCAGCTTGTCGGGGGTTCAGTACTTC	CASSLSGVQYF
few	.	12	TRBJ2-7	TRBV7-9	TGTGCCAGCAGCCGCGACACCTACGAGCAGTACTTC	CASSRDTYEQYF
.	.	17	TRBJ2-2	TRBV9	TGTGCCAGCAGCCCTTCCCGAACGAGCGGATACACCGGGGAGCTGTTTTTT	CASSPSRTSGYTGELFF
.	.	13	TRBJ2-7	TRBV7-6	TGTGCCAGCAGCTTGAACAGGGAATACGAGCAGTACTTC	CASSLNREYEQYF
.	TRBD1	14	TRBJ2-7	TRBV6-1	TGTGCCAGCAGTGAATGGGACAGGGCTTACGAGCAGTACTTC	CASSEWDRAYEQYF
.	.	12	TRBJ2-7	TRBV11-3	TGTGCCAGTTCGGACAGAACCTACGAGCAGTACTTC	CASSDRTYEQYF
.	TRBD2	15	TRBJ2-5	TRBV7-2	TGTGCCAGCAGCTTACGCGGGGGAGATGAAGAGACCCAGTACTTC	CASSLRGGDEETQYF
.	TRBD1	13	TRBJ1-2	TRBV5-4	TGTGCCAGCAGCTTAGGGACAGGGCTGGGCTACACCTTC	CASSLGTGLGYTF
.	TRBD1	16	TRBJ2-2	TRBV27	TGTGCCAGCAGTTTATACTGGACAGGGGTCACCGGGGAGCTGTTTTTT	CASSLYWTGVTGELFF
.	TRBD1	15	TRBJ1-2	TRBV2	TGTGCCAGCAGTCTAAGGACAGGCGTTAACTATGGCTACACCTTC	CASSLRTGVNYGYTF
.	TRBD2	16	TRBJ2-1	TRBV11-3	TGTGCCAGCAGCCCGGGACTAGGTAATCACCACAATGAGCAGTTCTTC	CASSPGLGNHHNEQFF
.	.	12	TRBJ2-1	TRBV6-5	TGTGCCAGCAGTTACGAGCGCTATGAGCAGTTCTTC	CASSYERYEQFF
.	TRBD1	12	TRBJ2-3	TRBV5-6	TGTGCCAGCAGCTTGGGACAGGGTAAGCAGTATTTT	CASSLGQGKQYF
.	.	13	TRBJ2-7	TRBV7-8	TGTGCCAGCAGCCGGGACAAACTGTACGAGCAGTACTTC	CASSRDKLYEQYF
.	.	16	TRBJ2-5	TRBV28	TGTGCCAGCAGTTTAATTTCGGGTCGGACAGAAGAGACCCAGTACTTC	CASSLISGRTEETQYF
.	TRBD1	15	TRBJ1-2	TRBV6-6	TGTGCCAGCAGTTCCCGGGACAGGGGAAACTATGGCTACACCTTC	CASSSRDRGNYGYTF
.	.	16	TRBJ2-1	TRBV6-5	TGTGCCAGCAGTTCTGGGTCAGCCCCGAGGCTCAATGAGCAGTTCTTC	CASSSGSAPRLNEQFF
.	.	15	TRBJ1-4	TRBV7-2	TGTGCCAGCAGGACGACAGGATCAACTAATGAAAAACTGTTTTTT	CASRTTGSTNEKLFF
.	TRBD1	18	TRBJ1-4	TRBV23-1	TGCGCCAGCAGTCTTACCGACAGGGTCAATGGTTCTCATGAAAAACTGTTTTTT	CASSLTDRVNGSHEKLFF
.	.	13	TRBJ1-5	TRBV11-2	TGTGCCAGCAGCTTAGGAGGGAGCCAGCCCCAGCATTTT	CASSLGGSQPQHF
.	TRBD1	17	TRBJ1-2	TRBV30	TGTGCCTGGAGTGTGGGACAGGGAGCCAGAACTAACTATGGCTACACCTTC	CAWSVGQGARTNYGYTF
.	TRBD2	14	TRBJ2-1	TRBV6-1	TGTGCCAGCAATCGGGCGGGGGGGCCAAATGAGCAGTTCTTC	CASNRAGGPNEQFF
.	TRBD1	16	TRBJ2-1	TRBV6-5	TGTGCCAGCAGTTACGAGGACAGGGGGCCCTACAATGAGCAGTTCTTC	CASSYEDRGPYNEQFF
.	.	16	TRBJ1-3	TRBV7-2	TGTGCCAGCAGCTTAGTCGGGGCAGGGGTCGGAAACACCATATATTTT	CASSLVGAGVGNTIYF
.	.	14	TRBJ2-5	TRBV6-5	TGTGCCAGCAGTTACGCCGTCGTGGGGAGTAGCCAGTACTTC	CASSYAVVGSSQYF
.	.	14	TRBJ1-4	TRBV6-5	TGTGCCAGCAGTTACGACCGGGACATCCAAAAACTGTTTTTT	CASSYDRDIQKLFF
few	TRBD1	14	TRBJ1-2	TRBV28	TGTGCCAGCAGTTTTGGGCAGGGGGCATCTGGCTACACCTTC	CASSFGQGASGYTF
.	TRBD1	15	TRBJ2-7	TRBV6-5	TGTGCCAGCAGCCTCGGGACAGGGGGTCCCTACGAGCAGTACTTC	CASSLGTGGPYEQYF
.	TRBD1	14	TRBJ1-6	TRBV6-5	TGTGCCAGCAGTTACACAAACAGGGGGGGACCCCTCCACTTT	CASSYTNRGGPLHF
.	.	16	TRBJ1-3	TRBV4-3	TGCGCCAGCAGCCAGACCTTTACAGGACCGGCGAACACCATATATTTT	CASSQTFTGPANTIYF
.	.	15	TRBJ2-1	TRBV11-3	TGTGCCAGCAGCCAGACAGGAGCTACCTACAATGAGCAGTTCTTC	CASSQTGATYNEQFF
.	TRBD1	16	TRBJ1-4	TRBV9	TGTGCCAGCACCAAAGCCCCAGGGGGCGCGGGGGAAAAACTGTTTTTT	CASTKAPGGAGEKLFF
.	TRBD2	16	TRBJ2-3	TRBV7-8	TGTGCCAGCAGCGTGAGCGGGGCCCCTAGCACAGATACGCAGTATTTT	CASSVSGAPSTDTQYF
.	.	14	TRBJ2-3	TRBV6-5	TGTGCCAGCAGTTACGCAGGGATGAGAGATACGCAGTATTTT	CASSYAGMRDTQYF
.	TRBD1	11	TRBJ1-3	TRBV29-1	TGCAGCGTTGGCAGGGGGAACACCATATATTTT	CSVGRGNTIYF
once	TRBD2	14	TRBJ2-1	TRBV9	TGTGCCAGCAGCGTATTAGCGGGGGGCCCGCCGACGTTCTTC	CASSVLAGGPPTFF
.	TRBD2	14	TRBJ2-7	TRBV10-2	TGCGCCAGCTCGCTAGCGGGGGGGCCAAGCGAGCAGTACTTC	CASSLAGGPSEQYF
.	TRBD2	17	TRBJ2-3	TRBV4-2	TGTGCCAGCAGCCAAGATAGAGTAGCGGGGGATACAGATACGCAGTATTTT	CASSQDRVAGDTDTQYF
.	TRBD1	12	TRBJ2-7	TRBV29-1	TGCAGTGGGACAGACCTCTCCTACGAGCAGTACTTC	CSGTDLSYEQYF
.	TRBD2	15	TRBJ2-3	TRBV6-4	TGTGCCAGCAGCTCCCTAGCGGGGGGGCGGAATACGCAGTATTTT	CASSSLAGGRNTQYF
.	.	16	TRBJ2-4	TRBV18	TGTGCCAGCTCACCTACCTCGGGGGTCGCCAAAAACATTCAGTACTTC	CASSPTSGVAKNIQYF